This T cell receptor (beta chain) was identified during a study of early T cells in non-severe SARS-CoV-2 infection. TCRdb reprocessed the 5' RACE reads via MiXCR and lists one record per CDR3 protein. The sample holds tens of thousands of distinct CDR3 sequences, over 9.5% seen once. The germline V and J ends were trimmed by 5 bases and 6 bases, with 17 bases remaining between them. The CDR3 spans 15 residues. In germline, CDR1 is SEHNR, CDR2 FQNEAQ (reference sequence). V is TRBV7-9 and J is TRBJ1-3; D remains unclear. The sequence derives from an adult who was a healthcare worker with PCR-confirmed SARS-CoV-2 infection or an uninfected control (not recorded which). The sequencing here drew on whole blood, taken at baseline. CDR3 DNA: TGTGCCAGCAGCCTTGTGGCTGGGAGTAAAAACACCATATATTTT. It is translated as CASSLVAGSKNTIYF.